These 19 T cell receptor beta chains were sequenced from one sample in a study of T-cell reconstitution after alpha-beta-depleted transplantation in children (dated by TCRdb to 2016 to 2018). The library was produced with PCR. Sequencing instrument: Illumina HiSeq 2500. TCR libraries were prepared with molecular barcoding, using unique molecular identifiers to normalize TCRbeta repertoire quantification. TCRdb reprocessing: public reads trimmed at Q25 with fastp, clones called with MiXCR, in-frame beta chains kept. All rows with the same CDR3 protein become a single entry with the most common DNA and genes. For this sample the table gives over 150,000 distinct CDR3 sequences, of which roughly 7.1% were detected only once. The top ten clonotypes cover just over 5.5% of the sample. According to the study, the label for this sample's treatment or condition signals: allogeneic hematopoietic cell transplantation with graft depleted of TCRalphabeta T cells and CD19 B cells.

The specimen was PBMCs, collected before TCRalphabeta/CD19-depleted stem cell transplant. The receptors originated from a boy aged 2 to 10 with acute lymphoblastic leukemia, due to receive a stem cell transplant.

The CDR3 sequence: CSARDRAHLKAEAFF. For the CDR3, the DNA is TGCAGTGCTAGAGATAGGGCACACTTAAAGGCTGAAGCTTTCTTT. The gene calls are TRBV20-1 and TRBJ1-1; no firm D call. Germline lookup yields CDR1 DFQATT and CDR2 SNEGSKA (reference sequence). The CDR3 runs to 15 residues. The ends were cut back, 0 bases at V and 6 bases at J, with 17 bases in the middle.

This clonotype appeared many times. This chain links TRBV6-5 with TRBJ2-1, with 12 positions matching TRBD2. The CDR3 has 16 residues. The V segment lost 1 base and the J segment 6 bases; nucleotides outside the gene matches: 4. From germline, CDR1 is MNHEY and CDR2 SVGAGI. In nucleotides, the CDR3 is TGTGCCAGCAGTTACTTGGGACTAGCGGGCCTCAATGAGCAGTTCTTC. Translating gives CASSYLGLAGLNEQFF.

This clonotype came up many times. This chain uses TRBV6-1 with TRBJ2-2, with TRBD2 identical over 8 bases. This CDR3 has 17 residues. The germline V gene has CDR1 MNHNS and CDR2 SASEGT. With V trimmed by 4 bases and J by 5 bases, 12 bases remained unmatched. The CDR3 sequence is CASSGNSGIPRTGELFF. CDR3 coding DNA: TGTGCCAGCAGTGGTAATAGCGGGATCCCACGTACCGGGGAGCTGTTTTTT.

At least ten counts were recorded for this clonotype. The chain has TRBV5-1 and TRBJ2-5, with D possibly being TRBD1 or TRBD2 (6 bases each). The germline CDR1 and CDR2 sequences are SGHRS and YFSETQ. The CDR3 is 14 amino acids. V lost 6 bases and J 4 bases, leaving 16 bases between the germline ends. Here the CDR3 DNA reads TGCGCCAGCAACCAGGGGAGGATGTCAGAGACCCAGTACTTC. This codes for CASNQGRMSETQYF.

The chain employs TRBV6-2 or TRBV6-3 and TRBJ1-5; tentative D call: TRBD1 (5 bases). V was trimmed by 5 bases and J by 2 bases, leaving 16 bases between them. The V gene's germline CDR1 is MNHEY and CDR2 SVGEGT. The CDR3 length is 16 residues. In nucleotides, the CDR3 is TGTGCCAGCAGTGGGCCACAGAGGGGCGGCAATCAGCCCCAGCATTTT. It specifies CASSGPQRGGNQPQHF.

The genes are TRBV7-2 and TRBJ1-1; D uncertain. The CDR3 has 14 amino acids. From germline, CDR1 is SGHTA and CDR2 FQGNSA. The V and J ends lost 5 bases and 1 base respectively, with 11 bases between them. CDR3 DNA: TGTGCCAGCAGCCTAGGAGTGGCGAACACTGAAGCTTTCTTT. Translated, it gives CASSLGVANTEAFF.

This clonotype was counted ten times or more. The CDR3 DNA sequence: TGTGCCAGCAGTGTTGGGACAGGTTACTACGAGCAGTACTTC. It encodes CASSVGTGYYEQYF. The gene calls are TRBV2 and TRBJ2-7, with 8 bases that match TRBD1. With V trimmed by 4 bases and J by 3 bases, 5 bases remained unmatched. This CDR3 comprises 14 residues. Germline V gene lookup returns CDR1 SNHLY and CDR2 FYNNEI. Complete variable domain (other parts from reference TRBV2 and TRBJ2-7): EPEVTQTPSHQVTQMGQEVILRCVPISNHLYFYWYRQILGQKVEFLVSFYNNEISEKSEIFDDQFSVERPDGSNFTLKIRSTKLEDSAMYFCASSVGTGYYEQYFGPGTRLTVT.

The sample holds many counts of this clonotype. The V and J genes are TRBV28 and TRBJ1-1; D remains unclear. Trimming left V 8 bases short and J 1 base short, with 11 bases between. The CDR3 runs 13 residues. Germline V gene data show CDR1 as MDHEN and CDR2 as SYDVKM. The CDR3 reads CASRSRGNTEAFF. The DNA of the CDR3 is TGTGCCAGCCGATCACGGGGGAACACTGAAGCTTTCTTT.

This clonotype was observed once. The gene calls are TRBV6-1 and TRBJ1-2; D is perhaps TRBD1 (6 bases). V lost 7 bases, J lost 6 bases, and 15 bases lay in between. The CDR3 spans 13 residues. Looked up from germline, CDR1 is MNHNS and CDR2 is SASEGT. The CDR3 DNA sequence: TGTGCCAGCACCCGACAGGAAAACCATGGCTACACCTTC. This encodes CASTRQENHGYTF.

The V gene is TRBV6-2 or TRBV6-3, the J gene TRBJ2-2; the D is unclear. Germline values: CDR1 MNHEY, CDR2 SVGEGT. The CDR3 covers 14 residues. The V end was cut by 0 bases, the J end by 3 bases, with 5 bases between. The CDR3 here is CASSYSPDTGELFF. DNA of the CDR3: TGTGCCAGCAGTTACTCGCCAGACACCGGGGAGCTGTTTTTT.

This clonotype was counted ten times or more. V and J are TRBV20-1 and TRBJ2-3; D may match TRBD1 or TRBD2 (6 bases each). The germline CDR1 and CDR2 sequences are DFQATT and SNEGSKA (reference sequence). V was cut by 3 bases and J by 2 bases, with 12 bases left in between. The CDR3 extends over 14 amino acids. The CDR3 coding sequence is TGCAGTGCTAGTCGTCCGGGGGCCACAGATACGCAGTATTTT. This gives the protein CSASRPGATDTQYF.

The chain is built from TRBV6-5 and TRBJ1-1; D is unclear. Between the trimmed V and J ends, which lost 5 bases and 0 bases, there was a span of 19 bases. Germline V lookup: CDR1 MNHEY, CDR2 SVGAGI. The CDR3 has 17 residues. CDR3 amino acids: CASSTRRSSVMNTEAFF. The DNA of the CDR3 is TGTGCCAGCAGTACTCGACGGAGTTCTGTTATGAACACTGAAGCTTTCTTT.

This clonotype was counted a few times. The rearrangement joins TRBV5-5 to TRBJ2-1; maybe TRBD1 (5 bases). Trimming removed 4 bases from V and 5 bases from J, with 13 bases in between. Germline-derived CDR1 and CDR2 are SGHKS and YYEKEE (reference sequence). The CDR3 is made up of 14 amino acids. The CDR3 here is CASSKLTENNEQFF. For the CDR3, the DNA is TGTGCCAGCAGCAAACTGACAGAAAACAATGAGCAGTTCTTC.

This clonotype was recorded at least ten times. The chain recombines TRBV28 with TRBJ2-7; D not resolved. Germline V gene data show CDR1 as MDHEN and CDR2 as SYDVKM. V was trimmed by 3 bases and J by 3 bases, leaving 6 bases between them. The CDR3 contains 12 residues. The CDR3 here is CASSFHGYEQYF. The CDR3 DNA reads TGTGCCAGCAGTTTTCACGGCTACGAGCAGTACTTC.

This clonotype has a count of ten or more. The J gene is TRBJ2-7, the V gene TRBV29-1; 7 bases line up with TRBD1. The CDR3 covers 13 residues. Trimming took 4 bases from V and 2 from J; bases not matched to a gene: 5. CDR1 is SQVTM and CDR2 is ANQGSEA in the germline V gene. The CDR3 region has the DNA TGCAGCGTTGGAACAACAGGGGCCTACGAGCAGTACTTC. This gives the protein CSVGTTGAYEQYF.

This clonotype occurred many times. The chain is built from TRBV7-2 and TRBJ2-7; TRBD1 might be the D (5 bases). With 2 bases removed from V and 0 bases from J, the gap between germline ends came to 11 bases. Germline V CDR1 and CDR2: SGHTA, FQGNSA. The CDR3 is made up of 15 amino acids. The CDR3 nucleotides read TGTGCCAGCAGCTTAAACACAGGCCTCTCCTACGAGCAGTACTTC. Translating it yields CASSLNTGLSYEQYF.

This clonotype was found many times. V and J are TRBV5-1 and TRBJ2-1; 11 bases line up with TRBD2. Germline loops: CDR1 SGHRS, CDR2 YFSETQ. The J segment lost 7 bases and the V segment lost 3 bases, leaving 6 bases of the junction unmatched. This CDR3 region has 15 residues. This chain's CDR3 is CASSWGLAEPNEQFF. As DNA, the CDR3 is TGCGCCAGCAGCTGGGGACTAGCGGAACCGAATGAGCAGTTCTTC.

In this sample, this clonotype turned up a few times. V and J are TRBV20-1 and TRBJ2-3; 9 bases are shared with TRBD2. The CDR3 contains 17 residues. J lost 2 bases, V lost 0 bases, and 9 bases had no gene match. Germline CDR1 DFQATT, CDR2 SNEGSKA (reference sequence). The CDR3 sequence: CSARDRGGEGLTDTQYF. The CDR3 coding sequence is TGCAGTGCTAGAGATCGCGGGGGGGAGGGCCTCACAGATACGCAGTATTTT.

This clonotype was observed at least ten times. The chain employs TRBV10-2 and TRBJ2-1; 8 bases align to TRBD2. Germline lookup yields CDR1 WSHSY and CDR2 SAAADI. Unmatched junction bases numbered 15, after V lost 6 bases and J lost 5 bases. The CDR3 is 17 amino acids. In nucleotides, the CDR3 is TGCGCCAGCAGAGCTGACCCCGGGACTAGGCCCGACAATGAGCAGTTCTTC. Its protein is CASRADPGTRPDNEQFF.